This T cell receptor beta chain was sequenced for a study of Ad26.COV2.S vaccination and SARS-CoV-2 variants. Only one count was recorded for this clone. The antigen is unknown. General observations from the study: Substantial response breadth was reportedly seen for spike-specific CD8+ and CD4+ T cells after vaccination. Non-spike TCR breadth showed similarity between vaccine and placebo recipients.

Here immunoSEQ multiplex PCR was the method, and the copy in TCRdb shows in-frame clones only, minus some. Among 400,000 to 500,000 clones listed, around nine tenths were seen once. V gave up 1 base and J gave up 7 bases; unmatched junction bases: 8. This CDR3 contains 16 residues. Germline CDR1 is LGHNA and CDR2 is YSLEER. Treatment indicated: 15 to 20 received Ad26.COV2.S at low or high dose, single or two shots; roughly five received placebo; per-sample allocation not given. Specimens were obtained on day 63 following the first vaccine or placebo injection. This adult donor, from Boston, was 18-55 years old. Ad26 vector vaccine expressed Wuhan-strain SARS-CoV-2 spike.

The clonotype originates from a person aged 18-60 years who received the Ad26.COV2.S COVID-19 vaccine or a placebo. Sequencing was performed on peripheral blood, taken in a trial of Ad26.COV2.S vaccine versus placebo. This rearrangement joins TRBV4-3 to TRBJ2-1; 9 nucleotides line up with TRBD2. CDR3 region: CASSQAGRGGRNEQFF. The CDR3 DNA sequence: TGCGCCAGCAGCCAAGCTGGGCGGGGGGGCCGTAATGAGCAGTTCTTC.